This T cell receptor beta chain stems from a study of T-cell memory formation after mild COVID-19 (dated by TCRdb to the early 2020s). As for the study more broadly: TCR sequence clusters from the two donors were found to be largely donor specific. Longitudinal TCRalpha and TCRbeta repertoire sequencing tracked T-cell clones expanding and contracting after mild COVID-19 in a couple of donors. Two young, previously healthy adult volunteers, one female and one male, were included in the cohort. General study outcomes and caveats: Whether the second-wave clones peaking on day 37 were SARS-CoV-2 specific was not confirmed. Some responding clones were detected in pre-infection memory, suggesting pre-existing cross-reactive memory T cells joined the SARS-CoV-2 response. Contracting CD4+ clones turned up mainly in the CM and EM memory subsets, whereas EMRA was where CD8+ clones were enriched. Clones that contracted from day 15 to 85 showed balanced CD4/CD8 phenotypes, whereas a second wave of clones that expanded from day 15 to 37 leaned towards CD4+. Only a couple of mild cases were covered by the study, and larger cohorts that include severe cases with pre-infection samples were considered necessary.

The instrument given in TCRdb is Illumina NovaSeq 6000. cDNA libraries for TCRalpha and TCRbeta were prepared by 5'RACE using constant-segment primers, with sample barcodes and unique molecular identifiers added. Trizol reagent was used to extract RNA from every sample. Libraries were amplified in two PCR steps, with a second sample barcode and Illumina TruSeq adapters added in the second step. Sequencing of the libraries was done on an Illumina NovaSeq, producing 2 x 150 bp paired-end reads. In the authors' own workflow: The reads were demultiplexed and collapsed into UMI-guided consensus sequences using migec v1.2.7. Using mixcr v2.1.11, the UMI consensuses were aligned to TRA and TRB V and J templates and assembled into clonotypes. A clonotype was counted as expanded or contracted only if both edgeR and NoisET called the change significant, with noise models trained on biological replicates. For edgeR calls, the thresholds were a false discovery rate-adjusted p below 0.01 and a log2 fold-change of 1. PCA with hierarchical clustering of max-normalized trajectories of the 1000 most abundant clonotypes was used as exploratory dynamics analysis. Each responding clone was given a CD4 or CD8 phenotype based on the CD4+ and CD8+ repertoires, which had been sequenced separately. Clones were called with MiXCR by TCRdb after fastp trimmed the public reads at Q25, and only in-frame beta chains were retained. Each entry is one CDR3 protein sequence, shown with its most common DNA and genes. The V and J calls, along with clone size, are taken from TCRdb and not from the paper's own processing. This sample lists over 250,000 distinct CDR3 sequences; roughly 15% were detected once. The ten largest clones represent 22% of the sample.

Ficoll-Paque density gradient centrifugation was the method used to isolate PBMCs. Comment on this clonotype: The clone's antigen remains unknown. Sequence at one end of the junction differs from germline and may be a read error.

CDR3 length: 10 amino acids, cysteine to phenylalanine. Only CDR3 DNA remains: 30 bases, in frame from the first base. Sequencing used PBMCs or a T cell subset sorted from them (not recorded which). This sequence was found in a man between 18 and 29 years old who had mild COVID-19 (a few samples of this study predate the infection). The sample titles of this study are shuffled in the database, so cell type and time point are left out; the donor was told from shared clones. The chain links TRBV12-3 or TRBV12-4 with TRBJ2-2; the D region possibly corresponds to TRBD2 (6 bases align). The nucleotide sequence is given as TGTGCCAGCAAGGGCGGGGTCCCGATTTTT. Translated, it reads CASKGGVPIF.